One and the same sample provided the 23 T cell receptor beta chains below, sequenced in a study of spatial heterogeneity in lung cancer. TCRdb used MiXCR to reprocess the 5' RACE reads, holding one entry per CDR3 protein. The sample lists 50,000 to 75,000 distinct CDR3 sequences, nearly 6.5% occurring once. The time point denotes: sample taken at primary tumor resection. This material consisted of PBMCs, taken at surgery. The receptors stem from a female donor with early-stage non-small cell lung cancer.

Ten or more counts support this clonotype. V and J are TRBV20-1 and TRBJ1-2; 8 bases fit TRBD1. The length of the CDR3 is 16 residues. J gave up 2 bases and V 2 bases, and 10 bases lay outside the gene matches. Germline V gene sequence: CDR1 DFQATT, CDR2 SNEGSKA (reference sequence). CDR3 loop: CSARPGSGGLNYGYTF. The CDR3 nucleotides are TGCAGTGCTAGACCGGGTTCAGGGGGCCTAAACTATGGCTACACCTTC.

This clonotype was recorded a few times. The rearrangement joins TRBV2 to TRBJ1-4, with 8 bases that match TRBD1. Germline trimming cut 5 bases from V and 2 bases from J; bases unmatched to any gene: 1. The V gene's germline CDR1 is SNHLY and CDR2 FYNNEI. CDR3 length: 14 residues. This chain's CDR3 is CASSRQGTNEKLFF. The CDR3 nucleotides read TGTGCCAGCAGTCGACAGGGGACTAATGAAAAACTGTTTTTT.

The genes are TRBV11-2 and TRBJ2-1; no clear D. The CDR3 is 12 residues long. The germline V gene has CDR1 SGHAT and CDR2 FQNNGV. Trimming took 6 bases from V and 5 from J, leaving 8 bases between them. DNA for the CDR3: TGTGCCAGCAGGATAAAGAACAATGAGCAGTTCTTC. The encoded protein is CASRIKNNEQFF.

This clonotype was recorded many times. In nucleotides, the CDR3 is TGCGCCAGCAGCCAAGATCGGGACTTTAGCTCCTACAATGAGCAGTTCTTC. Translating gives CASSQDRDFSSYNEQFF. This chain links TRBV4-1 with TRBJ2-1, with a possible D match to TRBD2 (6 bases). Germline V gene lookup returns CDR1 MGHRA and CDR2 YSYEKL. Deletions cut 0 bases from V and 0 bases from J, with 12 bases between. This CDR3 comprises 17 residues.

This clonotype was seen only a few times. The chain joins TRBV28 to TRBJ1-1; 12 bases fit TRBD1. Germline CDR1 is MDHEN and CDR2 is SYDVKM. J gave up 3 bases and V 6 bases, and 2 bases lay outside the gene matches. The CDR3 length is 14 residues. The CDR3 loop is CASRGTGGYTEAFF. The CDR3 DNA reads as TGTGCCAGCAGGGGGACAGGGGGCTACACTGAAGCTTTCTTT.

This clonotype was seen repeatedly, ten times or more. The chain carries TRBV9 and TRBJ2-7; D is unresolved. Trimming removed 0 bases at V and 7 bases at J, with 8 bases between. The length of the CDR3 is 12 residues. Germline CDR1 and CDR2: SGDLS and YYNGEE. CDR3 in DNA: TGTGCCAGCAGCGTAGATATTGGAGAGCAGTACTTC. Its protein is CASSVDIGEQYF.

The chain uses TRBV9 and TRBJ1-5, with TRBD1 identical over 9 bases. The CDR3 spans 14 residues. Unmatched junction bases numbered 3, after V lost 3 bases and J lost 5 bases. Germline V lookup: CDR1 SGDLS, CDR2 YYNGEE. For the CDR3, the DNA is TGTGCCAGCAGCGCGACAGGGGGTGATCAGCCCCAGCATTTT. Residues: CASSATGGDQPQHF. The whole variable domain, remainder taken from reference TRBV9 and TRBJ1-5, is DSGVTQTPKHLITATGQRVTLRCSPRSGDLSVYWYQQSLDQGLQFLIQYYNGEERAKGNILERFSAQQFPDLHSELNLSSLELGDSALYFCASSATGGDQPQHFGDGTRLSIL.

This clonotype was seen at least ten times. The chain recombines TRBV28 with TRBJ2-1, with 8 bases aligning to TRBD1. Germline loops: CDR1 MDHEN, CDR2 SYDVKM. The V and J ends lost 2 bases and 6 bases, in that order; junction bases with no gene match: 6. The CDR3 consists of 15 residues. CDR3 residues: CASSLGQGVVNEQFF. CDR3 nucleotides: TGTGCCAGCAGTTTAGGACAGGGAGTGGTCAATGAGCAGTTCTTC. The full variable domain, rest sourced from reference TRBV28 and TRBJ2-1, is DVKVTQSSRYLVKRTGEKVFLECVQDMDHENMFWYRQDPGLGLRLIYFSYDVKMKEKGDIPEGYSVSREKKERFSLILESASTNQTSMYLCASSLGQGVVNEQFFGPGTRLTVL.

The chain combines TRBV11-3 with TRBJ2-3, with D unclear. From germline, CDR1 is SGHNT and CDR2 YENEEA. The length of the CDR3 is 16 residues. The V end lost 4 bases, the J end lost 0 bases, and 14 bases lay between the germline ends. CDR3 sequence (DNA): TGTGCCAGCAGCTCCCGGCGGTCGGCTAGCACAGATACGCAGTATTTT. Translation: CASSSRRSASTDTQYF.

This clonotype was recorded at least ten times. The chain carries TRBV29-1 and TRBJ1-1; D uncertain. V lost 1 base to trimming and J lost 0 bases, with 6 bases between them. Germline V gene lookup returns CDR1 SQVTM and CDR2 ANQGSEA. The CDR3 covers 13 residues. CDR3 amino acids: CSVEVSMNTEAFF. The CDR3 DNA is TGCAGCGTTGAAGTGTCCATGAACACTGAAGCTTTCTTT.

This clonotype was detected many times. The chain links TRBV6-2 or TRBV6-3 to TRBJ2-5, with D hard to call. Germline V CDR1 and CDR2: MNHEY, SVGEGT. The CDR3 consists of 14 residues. V lost 6 bases and J 9 bases, leaving 20 bases between the germline ends. CDR3 loop: CASREDGPPGAQYF. In nucleotides, the CDR3 is TGTGCCAGCAGAGAGGATGGCCCTCCGGGTGCCCAGTACTTC.

The sample holds many counts of this clonotype. This chain uses TRBV2 with TRBJ1-1; D gene unclear. Germline V lookup: CDR1 SNHLY, CDR2 FYNNEI. This CDR3 contains 11 residues. Between the trimmed V and J ends, which lost 2 bases and 3 bases, there was a span of 1 base. The DNA for the CDR3 is TGTGCCAGCAGTGAATACACTGAAGCTTTCTTT. This codes for CASSEYTEAFF.

This clonotype was observed at least ten times. The chain has TRBV20-1 and TRBJ1-5; D is undetermined. This CDR3 has 12 amino acids. V lost 6 bases, J lost 1 base, and 7 bases lay in between. In germline, CDR1 is DFQATT, CDR2 SNEGSKA (reference sequence). CDR3 region: CSARKSNQPQHF. Here the CDR3 DNA reads TGCAGTGCGAGAAAGAGCAATCAGCCCCAGCATTTT.

The J gene is TRBJ2-1, the V gene TRBV12-3 or TRBV12-4; either TRBD1 or TRBD2 may fit D (5 bases each). V lost 3 bases and J 1 base, leaving 13 bases between the germline ends. This CDR3 spans 16 amino acids. CDR3 sequence (DNA): TGTGCCAGCAGTTTCCGGGGCAGGAGTTCCTACAATGAGCAGTTCTTC. Its protein product is CASSFRGRSSYNEQFF.

The chain couples TRBV27 to TRBJ1-5, with D maybe TRBD1 (5 bases). Looked up from germline, CDR1 is MNHEY and CDR2 is SMNVEV (reference sequence). V lost 4 bases and J lost 2, with 18 bases in between. CDR3 size: 17 residues. The CDR3 DNA reads as TGTGCCAGCAGTTCCAAAGGGGAACTCAATCGCAATCAGCCCCAGCATTTT. The encoded protein is CASSSKGELNRNQPQHF.

This clonotype was seen ten or more times. This chain joins TRBV28 and TRBJ2-3, with 9 bases fitting TRBD1. Germline CDR1 MDHEN, CDR2 SYDVKM. Trimming cost V 8 bases and J 1 base; bases outside gene matches: 4. This CDR3 comprises 14 residues. CDR3 DNA: TGTGCCAGCGCCTGGACAGGGGGCACAGATACGCAGTATTTT. It yields the protein CASAWTGGTDTQYF.

This clonotype was recorded only once. This chain links TRBV2 with TRBJ2-7, with D possibly being TRBD1 (6 bases). The CDR3 is 14 residues long. V was clipped by 4 bases and J by 4 bases, with 14 bases between them. Germline V gene data show CDR1 as SNHLY and CDR2 as FYNNEI. DNA of the CDR3: TGTGCCAGCAGTGTTGAGGGCAGGGGATACGAGCAGTACTTC. It encodes CASSVEGRGYEQYF.

The sample holds many counts of this clonotype. This rearrangement joins TRBV28 to TRBJ2-7; D unclear. CDR1 is MDHEN and CDR2 is SYDVKM in the germline V gene. Trimming pared 2 bases from V and 4 bases from J, leaving 9 bases between. CDR3 length: 13 amino acids. The CDR3 DNA reads as TGTGCCAGCAGTTTAGGGATGAGGTACGAGCAGTACTTC. It encodes CASSLGMRYEQYF.

This clonotype was detected only a few times. This chain uses TRBV12-5 with TRBJ1-6; D gene unclear. V lost 1 base and J 5 bases, leaving 9 bases between the germline ends. The CDR3 is made up of 15 amino acids. Germline V gives CDR1 LGHNT, CDR2 FRNRAP. CDR3 DNA: TGTGCTAGTGGTTTGGACCGCATTGATAATTCACCCCTCCACTTT. It is translated as CASGLDRIDNSPLHF.

The CDR3 loop is CASSLQGLSNEQFF. DNA for the CDR3: TGTGCCAGCAGTTTACAGGGCCTGAGCAATGAGCAGTTCTTC. V is TRBV28 and J is TRBJ2-1, with TRBD1 as a possible D gene (5 bases). The CDR3 is 14 amino acids. Germline CDR1 is MDHEN and CDR2 is SYDVKM. Trimming left V 2 bases short and J 6 bases short, with 11 bases between.

This clonotype was counted only a few times. The rearrangement uses TRBV7-2 and TRBJ2-2; possible D gene TRBD2, 6 bases. The V end lost 0 bases, the J end lost 5 bases, and 7 bases lay between the germline ends. Germline CDR1 and CDR2: SGHTA and FQGNSA. The CDR3 extends over 14 amino acids. CDR3 DNA sequence: TGTGCCAGCAGCTTAGCGGGGGGAACCGGGGAGCTGTTTTTT. As protein: CASSLAGGTGELFF.

This clonotype was counted many times. V gene TRBV4-1 combines with J gene TRBJ2-7; D gene uncertain. This CDR3 is built from 13 residues. The V gene's germline CDR1 is MGHRA and CDR2 YSYEKL. Between the trimmed V and J ends, which lost 0 bases and 2 bases, there was a span of 5 bases. CDR3 DNA: TGCGCCAGCAGCCAAGATTGGGCCTACGAGCAGTACGTC. Protein product: CASSQDWAYEQYV.

This clonotype was seen many times. The chain recombines TRBV13 with TRBJ1-1; D is unresolved. The V end lost 5 bases, the J end lost 0 bases, and 7 bases lay between the germline ends. Germline V gene data show CDR1 as PRHDT and CDR2 as FYEKMQ (reference sequence). The CDR3 covers 13 residues. The CDR3 here is CASSVSVNTEAFF. The CDR3 DNA reads TGTGCCAGCAGCGTCAGTGTGAACACTGAAGCTTTCTTT.